The rows below give T cell receptor beta chains drawn from one sample of a study of CD8 T cells in ankylosing spondylitis. One entry per CDR3 protein, called by TCRdb with MiXCR from the 5' RACE reads. The data contain around 440,000 distinct CDR3 sequences, approximately 17% of them singletons. Sequencing used blood, either unsorted or a sorted T cell fraction (not recorded which). These receptors were taken from a male donor with ankylosing spondylitis. The CDR3 runs from the conserved cysteine through the conserved F or W. The D gene is left open where the match is weak. The size field is filled for only some rows; it gives once, few, many or a size class.

>-|TRBJ2-5|TRBD2|TRBV7-9
CASSPNSGYQETQYF
TGTGCCAGCAGCCCCAATAGCGGGTACCAAGAGACCCAGTACTTC
>-|TRBJ2-1|-|TRBV20-1
CSAAPAPGYNEQFF
TGCAGTGCCGCCCCGGCTCCGGGCTACAATGAGCAGTTCTTC
>few|TRBJ2-7|TRBD2|TRBV7-2
CASSLGIAGTYEQYF
TGTGCCAGCAGCTTAGGGATAGCGGGCACCTACGAGCAGTACTTC
>many|TRBJ2-2|-|TRBV12-3/TRBV12-4
CASSVDTVGNTGELFF
TGTGCCAGCAGCGTAGATACAGTGGGGAACACCGGGGAGCTGTTTTTT
>many|TRBJ2-5|-|TRBV5-1
CASGDLRSGETQYF
TGCGCCAGCGGAGACTTGAGATCAGGAGAGACCCAGTACTTC
>few|TRBJ1-2|TRBD1|TRBV6-2/TRBV6-3
CASRIPGTGRSSYYGYTF
TGTGCCAGCAGAATACCTGGGACAGGGCGTTCGTCTTACTATGGCTACACCTTC
>many|TRBJ2-5|-|TRBV29-1
CSVVGGAETQYF
TGCAGCGTTGTTGGGGGTGCAGAGACCCAGTACTTC
>-|TRBJ2-3|TRBD1|TRBV12-3/TRBV12-4
CASSLRDRGRLSTDTQYF
TGTGCCAGCAGTTTAAGGGACAGGGGGCGACTTAGCACAGATACGCAGTATTTT
>many|TRBJ1-5|-|TRBV5-1
CASILLGNQPQHF
TGCGCCAGCATCTTATTGGGCAATCAGCCCCAGCATTTT
>many|TRBJ2-7|TRBD1|TRBV5-1
CASSLQGQGREQYF
TGCGCCAGCAGCTTGCAGGGACAGGGGAGGGAGCAGTACTTC
>-|TRBJ2-3|-|TRBV7-2
CASSAGATQYF
TGTGCCAGCAGCGCCGGGGCTACGCAGTATTTT
>-|TRBJ2-1|-|TRBV12-3/TRBV12-4
CASRMTTGSSYNEQFF
TGTGCCAGCAGGATGACAACAGGGTCATCCTACAATGAGCAGTTCTTC
>-|TRBJ2-3|TRBD1|TRBV20-1
CSAPTGADTQYF
TGCAGTGCCCCGACAGGGGCGGATACGCAGTATTTT
>-|TRBJ2-1|TRBD2|TRBV12-3/TRBV12-4
CASSPGLAGVREQFF
TGTGCCAGCAGCCCGGGACTAGCGGGAGTCCGTGAGCAGTTCTTC
>-|TRBJ1-1|TRBD1|TRBV19
CASPHDRGRENTEAFF
TGTGCCAGTCCTCACGACAGGGGGCGGGAGAACACTGAAGCTTTCTTT
>-|TRBJ1-1|-|TRBV7-9
CASSPSPGPGTEAFF
TGTGCCAGCAGCCCCAGTCCTGGGCCGGGCACTGAAGCTTTCTTT
>few|TRBJ2-3|TRBD1|TRBV6-2/TRBV6-3
CASSVVVGQGNTDTQYF
TGTGCCAGCAGTGTGGTGGTTGGACAGGGGAACACAGATACGCAGTATTTT
>few|TRBJ2-1|TRBD2|TRBV5-1
CASSFFQTGTSGRSSYNEQFF
TGCGCCAGCAGCTTTTTTCAGACCGGGACTAGCGGGAGGAGCTCCTACAATGAGCAGTTCTTC
>-|TRBJ2-1|-|TRBV7-3
CASSPSGTATREQFF
TGTGCCAGCAGCCCCTCGGGAACAGCGACGCGGGAGCAGTTCTTC
>-|TRBJ2-2|-|TRBV24-1
CATCDLGAPGELFF
TGTGCCACCTGTGATTTGGGGGCTCCAGGGGAGCTGTTTTTT
>-|TRBJ2-2|-|TRBV2
CARMNTGELFF
TGTGCCAGAATGAACACCGGGGAGCTGTTTTTT
>many|TRBJ2-5|-|TRBV12-3/TRBV12-4
CASAVYGPDQETQYF
TGTGCCAGCGCGGTGTATGGGCCAGACCAAGAGACCCAGTACTTC